These 22 T cell receptor beta chains came from one sample sequenced in a study of Tregs in tolerant kidney transplant recipients. Produced via immunoSEQ multiplex PCR; TCRdb's table is partial and in-frame only. The sample totals about 48,000 clones. Source: CD4+ T cells from blood, taken before the transplant. These receptor sequences come from a human donor who received a combined kidney and bone marrow transplant.

A remark on this clone: Read data end 3 residues before the CDR3 end; the end is taken from the germline J gene. V and J are TRBV2 and TRBJ2-4; 15 bases align to TRBD2. The CDR3 is 17 residues long. Germline V gives CDR1 SNHLY, CDR2 FYNNEI. V was pared by 3 bases and J by 8 bases, with 8 bases of the junction left unmatched. The CDR3 bases that were read are TGTGCCAGCAGTGATCTGGGACTAGCGGGAGGTCACGACATT. Translated: CASSDLGLAGGHDI. The whole CDR3 is CASSDLGLAGGHDIQYF.

Remarks on this clone: The CDR3 end falls 3 residues outside the read, so it is completed with the germline J gene. This chain uses TRBV19 with TRBJ2-1; 14 nucleotides match TRBD2. The CDR3 runs 14 residues. V was pared by 6 bases and J by 7 bases, with 2 bases of the junction left unmatched. Looked up from germline, CDR1 is LNHDA and CDR2 is SQIVND (reference sequence). CDR3 bases read: TGTGCCAGTAGGGGACTAGCGGGAGTTAATGAG. Translated: CASRGLAGVNE. The CDR3 in its entirety is CASRGLAGVNEQFF.

Concerning this clone: The CDR3 end lies 3 residues beyond the end of the read and is filled in from the germline J gene. This chain joins TRBV7-3 and TRBJ2-1, with 10 positions matching TRBD2. Germline values: CDR1 SGHTA, CDR2 FQGTGA. V lost 3 bases to trimming and J lost 9 bases; unmatched junction nucleotides: 8. This CDR3 comprises 15 residues. Here the CDR3 reads CASSFSGRSGTEQFF. The CDR3 bases that were read are TGTGCCAGCAGCTTTAGCGGGAGGTCGGGCACTGAG.

To note about this clone: The read ends 3 residues early relative to the CDR3; the germline J gene fills the gap. The rearrangement links TRBV18 to TRBJ2-7, with D possibly TRBD2 on 6 matching bases. Trimming left V 2 bases short and J 0 bases short, with 11 bases between. CDR1 is KGHSH and CDR2 is LQKENI in the germline V gene. The CDR3 consists of 15 residues. CDR3 sequence reads: CASSPGRGSSYEQYF. Partial CDR3 DNA: TGTGCCAGCTCACCAGGACGGGGGAGCTCCTACGAG.

A word on this clone: The CDR3 goes on 3 residues after the read ends, and that part is filled in from the germline J gene. The chain employs TRBV9 and TRBJ2-3; 8 bases match TRBD2. The CDR3 consists of 14 residues. Germline V gene sequence: CDR1 SGDLS, CDR2 YYNGEE. The trim removed 4 bases at V and 6 bases at J, leaving 7 bases unmatched. CDR3 DNA, as far as it was read: TGTGCCAGCAGCATGAGCGGGAGAATGGATACG. Translated: CASSMSGRMDT. The full CDR3 reads CASSMSGRMDTQYF.

Comments on this clone: Coverage ceases 3 residues before the CDR3 finishes, and the germline J gene fills in the end. The rearrangement links TRBV7-3 to TRBJ2-1; 8 nucleotides align to TRBD2. This CDR3 spans 14 amino acids. J lost 7 bases, V lost 4 bases, and 6 bases had no gene match. Per germline, CDR1 SGHTA and CDR2 FQGTGA. Incomplete CDR3 DNA: TGTGCCAGCAGCTCGCAGCGGGAGTCAAATGAG. It yields the protein CASSSQRESNE. The CDR3 reads in full as CASSSQRESNEQFF. Complete variable domain (other parts from reference TRBV7-3 and TRBJ2-1): GAGVSQTPSNKVTEKGKYVELRCDPISGHTALYWYRQSLGQGPEFLIYFQGTGAADDSGLPNDRFFAVRPEGSVSTLKIQRTERGDSAVYLCASSSQRESNEQFFGPGTRLTVL.

To note about this clone: The CDR3 goes on 3 residues after the read ends, and that part is filled in from the germline J gene. This sequence joins TRBV6-1 and TRBJ2-3; TRBD1 matches 8 bases. Per the germline V gene, CDR1 is MNHNS and CDR2 is SASEGT. The CDR3 sequence is 14 residues long. The ends lost 3 bases at V and 4 bases at J; junction bases unmatched: 3. CDR3 sequence reads: CASSESGGADTQYF. The CDR3 bases that were read are TGTGCCAGCAGTGAGTCAGGGGGCGCAGATACG.

As for this clone: The read terminates 3 residues ahead of where the CDR3 ends, so the germline J gene completes it. The chain uses TRBV19 and TRBJ2-1, with 16 bases fitting TRBD2. Germline lookup yields CDR1 LNHDA and CDR2 SQIVND (reference sequence). The ends lost 4 bases at V and 4 bases at J; junction bases unmatched: 13. The CDR3 is 20 residues long. The covered CDR3 bases are TGTGCCAGTAGTAGCCCAACCGGGACTAGCGGGAGGGCCGGTTACAATGAG. Translated: CASSSPTGTSGRAGYNE. The entire CDR3 protein is CASSSPTGTSGRAGYNEQFF.

As concerns this clone: Sequencing ends 3 residues short of the CDR3 end; the germline J gene provides the rest. The chain recombines TRBV5-6 with TRBJ2-1; D perhaps matches TRBD2 (5 bases). Germline-derived CDR1 and CDR2 are SGHDT and YYEEEE. CDR3 length: 15 residues. Trimming pared 0 bases from V and 0 bases from J, leaving 7 bases between. CDR3 protein: CASSLGLASYNEQFF. The DNA read from the CDR3 is TGTGCCAGCAGCTTGGGCCTAGCCTCCTACAATGAG. The entire variable domain, with the rest obtained from reference TRBV5-6 and TRBJ2-1, is as follows: DAGVTQSPTHLIKTRGQQVTLRCSPKSGHDTVSWYQQALGQGPQFIFQYYEEEERQRGNFPDRFSGHQFPNYSSELNVNALLLGDSALYLCASSLGLASYNEQFFGPGTRLTVL.

Concerning this clone: The read finishes 3 residues shy of the CDR3 end, and the germline J gene is used to complete it. This rearrangement joins TRBV18 to TRBJ1-1; 7 nucleotides agree with TRBD1. From germline, CDR1 is KGHSH and CDR2 LQKENI. V lost 2 bases to trimming and J lost 6 bases; unmatched junction nucleotides: 12. The CDR3 has 16 residues. The CDR3 spells CASSPSPLDREAEAFF. Incomplete CDR3 DNA: TGTGCCAGCTCACCATCCCCCCTCGACAGGGAGGCTGAA.

Concerning this clone itself: The read falls 3 residues short of the CDR3 end, and the missing part is taken from the germline J gene. This sequence joins TRBV5-1 and TRBJ2-3, with a tentative D call TRBD1 (6 bases). V was shortened by 7 bases and J by 2 bases, with 20 bases between the two germline ends. This CDR3 comprises 16 residues. Per germline, CDR1 SGHRS and CDR2 YFSETQ. The CDR3 here is CASRGGLGAHTDTQYF. CDR3 bases read: TGCGCCAGCCGAGGGGGATTGGGGGCCCACACAGATACG.

Comment on this clone: The read is 3 residues too short to cover the CDR3 end, so that end is filled in from the germline J gene. V is TRBV2 and J is TRBJ1-1; D not certain. V was trimmed by 3 bases and J by 6 bases, leaving 20 bases between them. The germline V gene encodes CDR1 SNHLY and CDR2 FYNNEI. The CDR3 has 16 amino acids. The sequenced part of the CDR3 DNA is TGTGCCAGCAGTGAGGGTCGGGTCAGAGCGGCCGCTGAA. It encodes CASSEGRVRAAAE. The CDR3 as a whole reads CASSEGRVRAAAEAFF.

As regards this clone: Read sequence stops 3 residues before the CDR3 end, and the germline J gene provides the missing end. The V gene is TRBV11-3, the J gene TRBJ2-1, with D tentatively TRBD2 (5 bases). Germline V gives CDR1 SGHNT, CDR2 YENEEA. The CDR3 loop spans 14 amino acids. V shed 2 bases and J shed 5 bases, with 10 bases lying between them. The DNA read from the CDR3 is TGTGCCAGCAGCTTACGAGCGGTACACAATGAG. This codes for CASSLRAVHNE. The CDR3 in its entirety is CASSLRAVHNEQFF. The full variable domain, completed using reference TRBV11-3 and TRBJ2-1, is EAGVVQSPRYKIIEKKQPVAFWCNPISGHNTLYWYLQNLGQGPELLIRYENEEAVDDSQLPKDRFSAERLKGVDSTLKIQPAELGDSAVYLCASSLRAVHNEQFFGPGTRLTVL.

As for this clone: The read halts 3 residues ahead of the CDR3 end, with the missing end drawn from the germline J gene. The chain has TRBV19 and TRBJ2-2; 7 bases align to TRBD1. Germline V gene sequence: CDR1 LNHDA, CDR2 SQIVND (reference sequence). The junction had 12 bases not matched to a gene; V was cut back by 3 bases and J by 5 bases. The CDR3 covers 17 residues. The sequenced CDR3 bases are TGTGCCAGTAGTATGTCTCTCGAGCAGGGGGTTACCGGGGAG. It is translated as CASSMSLEQGVTGE. The CDR3 in full is CASSMSLEQGVTGELFF.

On this clone: Read sequence stops 3 residues before the CDR3 end, and the germline J gene provides the missing end. This chain links TRBV7-3 with TRBJ1-5; 9 bases fit TRBD1. V lost 3 bases, J lost 6 bases, and 0 bases stayed unmatched. There are 13 residues in the CDR3. Germline V gene data show CDR1 as SGHTA and CDR2 as FQGTGA. Partial CDR3 DNA: TGTGCCAGCAGCTTGGACAGGGGTCAGCCC. Amino acid sequence: CASSLDRGQP. The CDR3 in full is CASSLDRGQPQHF.

Of note for this clone: The read ends 3 residues shy of where the CDR3 ends; the end is completed using the germline J gene. J is TRBJ1-3 and V is TRBV12-3 or TRBV12-4; 7 positions match TRBD1. The CDR3 is 14 amino acids. The V segment lost 4 bases and the J segment 2 bases; nucleotides outside the gene matches: 2. CDR3 DNA (partial): TGTGCCAGCAGTTCGACAGGGACTGGAAACACC. Amino acids: CASSSTGTGNT. The CDR3 in full is CASSSTGTGNTIYF.

To note about this clone: The CDR3 end lies 3 residues beyond the end of the read and is filled in from the germline J gene. The chain employs TRBV18 and TRBJ1-6, with 12 nucleotides matching TRBD1. CDR3 size: 17 residues. Trimming took 3 bases from V and 10 from J; bases not matched to a gene: 10. The germline V gene encodes CDR1 KGHSH and CDR2 LQKENI. CDR3 DNA, as far as it was read: TGTGCCAGCTCACCCACCTTAACGGGACAGGGGGCCTCACCC. Encoded protein: CASSPTLTGQGASP. The entire CDR3 sequence reads CASSPTLTGQGASPLHF.

About this clone itself: Read coverage stops 3 residues before the CDR3 terminus; the germline J gene supplies the remainder. The J gene is TRBJ2-3, the V gene TRBV5-4, with D unclear. In germline, CDR1 is SGHNT, CDR2 YYREEE (reference sequence). Trimming removed 4 bases from V and 5 bases from J, with 11 bases in between. CDR3 size: 13 residues. The CDR3 DNA, read in part, is TGTGCCAGCAGCACAAGACAAGGAGATACG. This translates into CASSTRQGDT. The entire CDR3 protein reads CASSTRQGDTQYF.

With respect to this clone: The read terminates 3 residues ahead of where the CDR3 ends, so the germline J gene completes it. The chain combines TRBV19 with TRBJ2-3; tentatively, D is TRBD1 (6 bases). The CDR3 is 13 amino acids. V lost 4 bases, J lost 5 bases, and 10 bases lay in between. The germline V gene has CDR1 LNHDA and CDR2 SQIVND (reference sequence). CDR3 protein: CASSTWDKDTQYF. The sequenced part of the CDR3 DNA is TGTGCCAGTAGTACCTGGGACAAAGATACG.

CDR3 bases read: TGTGCCAGTAGTTCGTGGACAGAAGCCTCTGGGGCCAACGTC. Its translation: CASSSWTEASGANV. The whole CDR3 reads CASSSWTEASGANVLTF. The genes are TRBV19 and TRBJ2-6; TRBD1 might be the D (6 bases). The read comes to an end 3 residues before the CDR3 does, leaving the germline J gene to fill in the end. The ends were cut back, 5 bases at V and 0 bases at J, with 14 bases in the middle. This CDR3 is built from 17 residues. Germline lookup yields CDR1 LNHDA and CDR2 SQIVND (reference sequence).

Note on this clone: The CDR3 end lies 3 residues beyond the end of the read and is filled in from the germline J gene. The genes are TRBV20-1 and TRBJ2-1; possible D gene TRBD2, 6 bases. Trimming stripped 0 bases from V and 6 bases from J, with 21 bases between. Germline lookup yields CDR1 DFQATT and CDR2 SNEGSKA (reference sequence). This CDR3 has 17 residues. The chain's CDR3 is CSARDLVRWTNLNEQFF. The part of the CDR3 DNA that was read is TGCAGTGCTAGAGATTTGGTCCGCTGGACTAACCTCAATGAG.

The covered CDR3 bases are TGTGCCAGCTCACCGTATGAAGGCCACTCTGGAAACACC. Amino acid sequence: CASSPYEGHSGNT. The whole CDR3 sequence is CASSPYEGHSGNTIYF. The chain employs TRBV18 and TRBJ1-3, with no clear D. The read halts 3 residues ahead of the CDR3 end, with the missing end drawn from the germline J gene. The CDR3 is made up of 16 amino acids. Trimming took off 3 bases at V and 0 bases at J, with 12 bases between the two ends. Germline CDR1 reads KGHSH; CDR2 reads LQKENI.